The 20 T cell receptor beta chains presented below share a single source sample, sequenced in a study of blood T cell repertoires in COVID-19. The data were produced by immunoSEQ multiplex PCR, yet TCRdb's version contains in-frame clones alone and is incomplete. The repertoire holds about 100,000 clones, around four fifths seen once, with 13% in the top ten. The sequenced material came from peripheral blood. Receptor source: a man aged 50 or older with active or convalescent COVID-19.

The rearrangement joins TRBV10-2 to TRBJ1-2, with D perhaps TRBD1 (6 bases). Trimming left V 2 bases short and J 8 bases short, with 21 bases between. CDR1 WSHSY and CDR2 SAAADI come from the germline V gene. The CDR3 runs to 16 residues. The DNA for the CDR3 is TGCGCCAGCAGTGAGACCTTTGAGGGGGGGGATACGGGCTACACCTTC. Its translation: CASSETFEGGDTGYTF.

This chain uses TRBV6-2 or TRBV6-3 with TRBJ2-1; 8 positions match TRBD1. Germline-derived CDR1 and CDR2 are MNHEY and SVGEGT. V trimming: 5 bases; J trimming: 7 bases; junction bases outside the gene matches: 4. The CDR3 spans 13 residues. This CDR3 reads CASSRTGGNEQFF. For the CDR3, the DNA is TGTGCCAGCAGTCGAACAGGGGGGAATGAGCAGTTCTTC.

The chain joins TRBV30 to TRBJ2-2; the D is unclear. Trimming cost V 0 bases and J 7 bases, with 6 bases left between them. The CDR3 extends over 12 amino acids. Germline assignment: CDR1 GTSNPN and CDR2 SVGIG (reference sequence). The CDR3 region is CAWSVRHGELFF. The CDR3 bases are TGTGCCTGGAGTGTGCGGCACGGGGAGCTGTTTTTT. Full variable domain (remainder filled in from reference TRBV30 and TRBJ2-2): SQTIHQWPATLVQPVGSPLSLECTVEGTSNPNLYWYRQAAGRGLQLLFYSVGIGQISSEVPQNLSASRPQDRQFILSSKKLLLSDSGFYLCAWSVRHGELFFGEGSRLTVL.

The genes are TRBV19 and TRBJ1-5; D gene unclear. The CDR3 sequence is 14 residues long. Germline CDR1 and CDR2: LNHDA and SQIVND (reference sequence). V was trimmed by 6 bases and J by 2 bases, leaving 11 bases between them. The CDR3 loop reads CASRTGWGNQPQHF. The CDR3 DNA follows: TGTGCCAGTAGGACTGGGTGGGGCAATCAGCCCCAGCATTTT.

This chain uses TRBV5-5 with TRBJ2-5; 9 bases match TRBD1. Germline-derived CDR1 and CDR2 are SGHKS and YYEKEE (reference sequence). After removal of 0 bases from V and 5 bases from J, the junction contained 8 bases not matched to a gene. The CDR3 has 16 residues. CDR3 coding DNA: TGTGCCAGCAGCTTGGGGCCCGGGACAGGGAGGGAGACCCAGTACTTC. Its protein is CASSLGPGTGRETQYF.

The rearrangement joins TRBV11-2 to TRBJ2-2, with 7 bases that match TRBD2. Germline CDR1 and CDR2: SGHAT and FQNNGV. Trimming cost V 0 bases and J 4 bases; bases outside gene matches: 2. The CDR3 sequence is 15 residues long. The CDR3 region has the DNA TGTGCCAGCAGCTTAGAGGGAGGGTCCACCGGGGAGCTGTTTTTT. Translating it yields CASSLEGGSTGELFF.

The chain joins TRBV11-3 to TRBJ1-2, with 9 bases matching TRBD1. J gave up 8 bases and V 2 bases, and 6 bases lay outside the gene matches. CDR1 is SGHNT and CDR2 is YENEEA in the germline V gene. The CDR3 is 14 residues long. CDR3 sequence (DNA): TGTGCCAGCAGCTTAATGAGGACAGGGGACGGCTACACCTTC. It is translated as CASSLMRTGDGYTF.

The V and J genes are TRBV19 and TRBJ1-4, with 7 bases matching TRBD1. V lost 6 bases, J lost 2 bases, and 9 bases stayed unmatched. In germline, CDR1 is LNHDA, CDR2 SQIVND (reference sequence). CDR3 length equals 16 residues. The CDR3 loop reads CASRKQGIGTNEKLFF. The CDR3 coding sequence is TGTGCCAGTAGAAAACAGGGGATAGGGACTAATGAAAAACTGTTTTTT. The full variable domain, completed using reference TRBV19 and TRBJ1-4, is DGGITQSPKYLFRKEGQNVTLSCEQNLNHDAMYWYRQDPGQGLRLIYYSQIVNDFQKGDIAEGYSVSREKKESFPLTVTSAQKNPTAFYLCASRKQGIGTNEKLFFGSGTQLSVL.

The chain employs TRBV19 and TRBJ2-3; 13 nucleotides match TRBD2. Germline CDR1 and CDR2: LNHDA and SQIVND (reference sequence). The CDR3 is 14 amino acids. The trim removed 8 bases at V and 6 bases at J, leaving 5 bases unmatched. CDR3 in DNA: TGTGCCAGTGAGGGACTAGCGGGAATGGATACGCAGTATTTT. Translating gives CASEGLAGMDTQYF.

This clone was detected only a few times. This chain connects TRBV2 to TRBJ2-2; D is unclear. V shed 6 bases and J shed 0 bases, with 14 bases lying between them. Germline V gives CDR1 SNHLY, CDR2 FYNNEI. This CDR3 comprises 16 residues. The CDR3 region has the DNA TGTGCCAGCAGAGAACTATTGTCCGCGAACACCGGGGAGCTGTTTTTT. This codes for CASRELLSANTGELFF.

In its sample, this clone was seen once. V is TRBV19 and J is TRBJ2-7; 9 bases line up with TRBD1. CDR1 is LNHDA and CDR2 is SQIVND in the germline V gene (reference sequence). Trimming removed 4 bases from V and 6 bases from J; junction bases left unmatched: 7. This CDR3 is 14 amino acids long. The CDR3, as DNA: TGTGCCAGTAGTACGCAACAGGGGGCGTCCGAGCAGTACTTC. Protein: CASSTQQGASEQYF.

The V and J genes are TRBV7-2 and TRBJ2-1; D might be TRBD1 (6 bases). The V end was cut by 2 bases, the J end by 12 bases, with 17 bases between. CDR1 and CDR2 (germline): SGHTA, FQGNSA. The CDR3 loop spans 14 amino acids. CDR3 in amino acids: CASSLPVTRRGQFF. The CDR3 DNA is TGTGCCAGCAGCTTACCCGTGACCCGCAGGGGGCAGTTCTTC.

About this clone: Additional DNA sequences in this sample encode the identical CDR3. The chain recombines TRBV11-3 with TRBJ2-3, with 7 bases aligning to TRBD2. This CDR3 comprises 17 residues. Germline trimming cut 0 bases from V and 0 bases from J; bases unmatched to any gene: 6. Per the germline V gene, CDR1 is SGHNT and CDR2 is YENEEA. The DNA of the CDR3 is TGTGCCAGCAGCTTAGATTCTAGCGGAGCTAGCACAGATACGCAGTATTTT. It yields the protein CASSLDSSGASTDTQYF.

This clone was seen a single time. The V gene is TRBV29-1, the J gene TRBJ2-7, with D maybe TRBD2 (7 bases). Germline loops: CDR1 SQVTM, CDR2 ANQGSEA. The CDR3 runs to 12 residues. Trimming left V 7 bases short and J 4 bases short, with 14 bases between. The CDR3 loop reads CSAGGRNYEQYF. The CDR3 bases are TGCAGCGCCGGGGGGCGGAATTACGAGCAGTACTTC.

CDR3 in DNA: TGCGCCAGCAGCTTAGCCGGGACAGATGAAACAGATACGCAGTATTTT. Protein sequence: CASSLAGTDETDTQYF. The chain couples TRBV5-1 to TRBJ2-3; TRBD1 matches at 7 bases. The germline V gene has CDR1 SGHRS and CDR2 YFSETQ. There are 16 residues in the CDR3. The trim removed 2 bases at V and 3 bases at J, leaving 9 bases unmatched.

V and J are TRBV6-5 and TRBJ1-1; TRBD1 agrees at 10 bases. Germline V CDR1 and CDR2: MNHEY, SVGAGI. The CDR3 is 13 amino acids. The V gene end was trimmed by 5 bases and the J gene end by 8 bases; junction bases not matched to a gene: 5. CDR3 protein: CASSTRTGGEAFF. The CDR3 bases are TGTGCCAGCAGTACCCGGACAGGGGGAGAAGCTTTCTTT.

This chain joins TRBV11-2 and TRBJ1-1; 7 bases line up with TRBD1. Per germline, CDR1 SGHAT and CDR2 FQNNGV. The CDR3 runs to 13 residues. J lost 6 bases, V lost 3 bases, and 4 bases had no gene match. In DNA form, the CDR3 reads TGTGCCAGCAGCTTTAAAGGGGGCGCTGAAGCTTTCTTT. Translated: CASSFKGGAEAFF.

The chain joins TRBV3-1 (or the pseudogene TRBV3-2) to TRBJ1-2; D is ambiguous. The CDR3 has 12 residues. Trimming stripped 4 bases from V and 4 bases from J, with 7 bases between. Germline V CDR1 and CDR2: LGHDT, YNNKEL (reference sequence). The CDR3 protein is CASSLLSYGYTF. The CDR3 region has the DNA TGTGCCAGCAGCCTATTGTCCTATGGCTACACCTTC.

This clone was detected only a few times. The chain joins TRBV5-1 to TRBJ1-6; D might be TRBD1 (6 bases). Germline V gene sequence: CDR1 SGHRS, CDR2 YFSETQ. V dropped 4 bases and J dropped 7 bases, with 15 bases sitting between them. The CDR3 consists of 15 residues. CDR3 coding DNA: TGCGCCAGCAGCGTGGACAGTTCTACAAATTCACCCCTCCACTTT. It translates to CASSVDSSTNSPLHF. The complete variable domain, with remaining parts taken from reference TRBV5-1 and TRBJ1-6, reads KAGVTQTPRYLIKTRGQQVTLSCSPISGHRSVSWYQQTPGQGLQFLFEYFSETQRNKGNFPGRFSGRQFSNSRSEMNVSTLELGDSALYLCASSVDSSTNSPLHFGNGTRLTVT.

The rearrangement links TRBV29-1 to TRBJ2-1, with 7 bases fitting TRBD2. The J segment lost 6 bases and the V segment lost 6 bases, leaving 5 bases of the junction unmatched. The CDR3 has 12 residues. Germline values: CDR1 SQVTM, CDR2 ANQGSEA. The CDR3 DNA reads as TGCAGCGTAGAAAGCGGGACCAATGAGCAGTTCTTC. Translating it yields CSVESGTNEQFF.